This TCR beta chain was captured in a study of cytomegalovirus exposure and HLA in healthy donors. Findings and caveats of the study: A likely sequencing artifact accounted for one observed cluster of highly shared sequence variants. The study carried out a later analysis of TCR beta sequences. It associated around 17,000 of them with specific HLA alleles at a false discovery rate of 0.05. In terms of immune exposure information, only CMV serostatus was available.

Remarks on this clone: The antigen is unknown.

Germline lookup yields CDR1 MNHEY and CDR2 SVGAGI. V was shortened by 3 bases and J by 2 bases, with 14 bases between the two germline ends. This CDR3 is built from 15 residues. PCR primers comprised 60 Vbeta and 13 Jbeta primers. Clones were read by immunoSEQ multiplex PCR, and TCRdb kept only the in-frame ones, dropping some. Of approximately 140,000 clones in the sample, 82% are singletons; the top ten hold around 2.5%. The V call is TRBV6-5, the J call TRBJ2-7; a weak D match, TRBD1 (6 bases). Sequenced sample: PBMCs. The receptor's source is a male donor in good health and CMV-seronegative. CDR3 amino acids: CASSYSNRVTYEQYF. The CDR3 DNA is TGTGCCAGCAGTTATTCCAACAGGGTCACCTACGAGCAGTACTTC.